The 18 T cell receptor beta chains below were found in one sample sequenced in a study of graft-versus-host responses after intestinal transplantation. Method: immunoSEQ multiplex PCR; TCRdb's copy keeps in-frame clones and lacks some. Of 130,000 or so clones listed, 90% to 95% are singletons. Their cognate antigens are unknown. The sequencing used unstimulated CD4+ T cells sorted from spleen or lymph node cells, collected before intestinal transplant. The receptor set was obtained from a human donor who received an intestinal transplant.

The count of this clone is one. This rearrangement joins TRBV6-1 to TRBJ1-2; D remains unclear. The V gene's germline CDR1 is MNHNS and CDR2 SASEGT. V shed 6 bases and J shed 4 bases, with 18 bases lying between them. This CDR3 has 15 residues. The CDR3 reads CASSLQGAGVYGYTF. The CDR3 DNA reads as TGTGCCAGCAGCCTCCAAGGAGCAGGCGTCTATGGCTACACCTTC.

The V and J genes are TRBV2 and TRBJ2-1; the D gene is possibly TRBD1 (5 bases). The V gene's germline CDR1 is SNHLY and CDR2 FYNNEI. This CDR3 comprises 21 residues. Trimming removed 7 bases at V and 8 bases at J, with 39 bases between. DNA for the CDR3: TGTGCCAGCACGCTACCCGATCGGTCGCGGAAGGGGTTTCATGGACAATATGAGCAGTTCTTC. The encoded protein is CASTLPDRSRKGFHGQYEQFF.

This clone turned up a few times. This rearrangement joins TRBV5-1 to TRBJ1-4, with D uncertain. CDR1 and CDR2 (germline): SGHRS, YFSETQ. Deletions cut 0 bases from V and 0 bases from J, with 0 bases between. The CDR3 runs 13 residues. DNA of the CDR3: TGCGCCAGCAGCTTGGCAACTAATGAAAAACTGTTTTTT. Protein: CASSLATNEKLFF.

This rearrangement joins TRBV5-5 to TRBJ1-2, with D hard to call. V was pared by 4 bases and J by 0 bases, with 10 bases between. The germline V gene has CDR1 SGHKS and CDR2 YYEKEE (reference sequence). The CDR3 loop spans 14 amino acids. For the CDR3, the DNA is TGTGCCAGCAGCCCTGAGGGTGCTAACTATGGCTACACCTTC. It specifies CASSPEGANYGYTF.

V is TRBV9 and J is TRBJ1-3; the match to TRBD1 covers 7 bases. J gave up 5 bases and V 1 base, and 12 bases lay outside the gene matches. Germline V gene sequence: CDR1 SGDLS, CDR2 YYNGEE. This CDR3 contains 17 residues. CDR3 sequence (DNA): TGTGCCAGCAGCGTATCCCTTGGGGAGGGGGCAAGAAACACCATATATTTT. It codes for CASSVSLGEGARNTIYF. The whole variable domain, filled in from reference TRBV9 and TRBJ1-3, reads DSGVTQTPKHLITATGQRVTLRCSPRSGDLSVYWYQQSLDQGLQFLIQYYNGEERAKGNILERFSAQQFPDLHSELNLSSLELGDSALYFCASSVSLGEGARNTIYFGEGSWLTVV.

This chain uses TRBV6-1 with TRBJ2-7; 8 positions match TRBD1. This CDR3 is built from 15 residues. V lost 4 bases and J lost 0; bases outside the gene matches: 5. The germline CDR1 and CDR2 sequences are MNHNS and SASEGT. CDR3 region: CASSGGQGSSYEQYF. The CDR3 DNA follows: TGTGCCAGCAGTGGAGGACAGGGAAGCTCCTACGAGCAGTACTTC.

J is TRBJ1-4 and V is TRBV19; D ambiguous. From germline, CDR1 is LNHDA and CDR2 SQIVND (reference sequence). CDR3 length: 14 amino acids. V dropped 3 bases and J dropped 0 bases, with 5 bases sitting between them. CDR3 sequence (DNA): TGTGCCAGTAGTATCGGGCCAACTAATGAAAAACTGTTTTTT. This gives the protein CASSIGPTNEKLFF.

V gene TRBV14 combines with J gene TRBJ2-1; no clear D gene. Germline CDR1 SGHDN, CDR2 FVKESK. The V end lost 0 bases, the J end lost 9 bases, and 12 bases lay between the germline ends. This CDR3 spans 14 amino acids. CDR3 region: CASSQEVGSAEQFF. DNA of the CDR3: TGTGCCAGCAGCCAAGAAGTAGGGTCAGCTGAGCAGTTCTTC.

The genes are TRBV5-1 and TRBJ2-3; possibly TRBD2 for D (5 bases). The germline V gene encodes CDR1 SGHRS and CDR2 YFSETQ. CDR3 length equals 16 residues. Between the trimmed V and J ends, which lost 1 base and 0 bases, there was a span of 12 bases. The CDR3 DNA reads as TGCGCCAGCAGCTTGATCGGGGTCCCTAGCACAGATACGCAGTATTTT. Its translation: CASSLIGVPSTDTQYF.

The V and J genes are TRBV11-3 and TRBJ2-2; 8 nucleotides agree with TRBD2. Germline-derived CDR1 and CDR2 are SGHNT and YENEEA. This CDR3 region has 15 residues. The V and J ends lost 6 bases and 4 bases, in that order; junction bases with no gene match: 7. The CDR3 spells CASSGRGGRTGELFF. CDR3 nucleotide sequence: TGTGCCAGCAGTGGTCGGGGGGGTCGCACCGGGGAGCTGTTTTTT.

This clone was recorded once. The chain has TRBV6-5 and TRBJ1-6; 7 bases map to TRBD1. Germline V lookup: CDR1 MNHEY, CDR2 SVGAGI. The CDR3 length is 15 residues. Losses at the gene ends were 4 bases for V and 10 bases for J; bases not matched to a gene: 10. CDR3 coding DNA: TGTGCCAGCAGTTCGACAGGGTCGGCGGAATCACCCCTCCACTTT. Its protein is CASSSTGSAESPLHF.

V and J are TRBV9 and TRBJ2-5; 9 nucleotides align to TRBD1. The tail of the sequence fits TRBJ2-7 better, so the J call may be wrong. This CDR3 region has 14 residues. CDR1 SGDLS and CDR2 YYNGEE come from the germline V gene. The CDR3 sequence is CASSVDRGSYEQYF. CDR3 nucleotides: TGTGCCAGCAGCGTCGACAGGGGGTCCTACGAGCAGTACTTC.

The rearrangement joins TRBV10-3 to TRBJ1-3; D is possibly TRBD1 (5 bases). V was clipped by 7 bases and J by 1 base, with 14 bases between them. The CDR3 runs 15 residues. Germline CDR1 and CDR2: ENHRY and SYGVKD. The CDR3 DNA sequence: TGTGCCATCACCCTTTTGGGGGGATCTGGAAACACCATATATTTT. Translated: CAITLLGGSGNTIYF.

This clone was seen once. This chain joins TRBV4-1 and TRBJ2-5; TRBD2 matches at 14 bases. The V gene's germline CDR1 is MGHRA and CDR2 YSYEKL. The CDR3 covers 15 residues. V was clipped by 4 bases and J by 4 bases; unmatched bases: 2. CDR3 sequence (DNA): TGCGCCAGCAGCCGACTAGCGGGGGGGTCAGAGACCCAGTACTTC. Protein: CASSRLAGGSETQYF.

This chain links TRBV30 with TRBJ2-2, with D perhaps TRBD2 (5 bases). Trimming stripped 0 bases from V and 4 bases from J, with 6 bases between. The CDR3 length is 13 residues. CDR1 GTSNPN and CDR2 SVGIG come from the germline V gene (reference sequence). CDR3 region: CAWSVLVTGELFF. The CDR3, as DNA: TGTGCCTGGAGTGTACTAGTCACCGGGGAGCTGTTTTTT.

CDR3 DNA: TGTGCCAGCAGCTCGGAAGGGGGTACGCAGTATTTT. Protein sequence: CASSSEGGTQYF. The chain combines TRBV7-7 with TRBJ2-3; maybe TRBD1 (6 bases). With 4 bases removed from V and 8 bases from J, the gap between germline ends came to 10 bases. The CDR3 length is 12 residues. CDR1 and CDR2 (germline): SSHAT, FNYEAQ (reference sequence).

The chain couples TRBV5-4 to TRBJ1-6; TRBD1 might be the D (6 bases). CDR3 size: 14 residues. Trimming removed 0 bases from V and 10 bases from J, with 11 bases in between. Germline V gene data show CDR1 as SGHNT and CDR2 as YYREEE (reference sequence). The DNA for the CDR3 is TGTGCCAGCAGCTTGGCAGGGGTAGGATCACCCCTCCACTTT. Translation: CASSLAGVGSPLHF.

The J gene is TRBJ1-6, the V gene TRBV7-3; D call uncertain. The ends were cut back, 3 bases at V and 11 bases at J, with 14 bases in the middle. Germline lookup yields CDR1 SGHTA and CDR2 FQGTGA. This CDR3 has 14 residues. In DNA form, the CDR3 reads TGTGCCAGCAGCTTGGAGGCAGGCACTACACCCCTCCACTTT. This sequence encodes CASSLEAGTTPLHF.